These T cell receptor beta chains were read from a single sample in a study of T cells after yellow fever vaccination. TCRdb re-analysed the 5' RACE reads in MiXCR, keeping a single row per CDR3 protein. The sample has hundreds of thousands of distinct CDR3 sequences, 10% to 15% seen once. The input for sequencing was PBMCs, taken on the day of the yellow fever booster vaccination. Receptor source: a man between 25 and 39 years old who received the YFV17D yellow fever vaccine. The CDR3 runs from the conserved cysteine through the conserved F or W. The order of the fields is V gene, J gene, CDR3 protein.

V gene: TRBV7-2
J gene: TRBJ2-7
CDR3 protein: CASSKVRDEQYF

V gene: TRBV27
J gene: TRBJ2-4
CDR3 protein: CASSLNWENIQYF

V gene: TRBV2
J gene: TRBJ2-3
CDR3 protein: CASRPRTSGTDTQYF

V gene: TRBV6-5
J gene: TRBJ2-7
CDR3 protein: CASRSGGLDYEQYF

V gene: TRBV20-1
J gene: TRBJ2-1
CDR3 protein: CSAFSQGAGFSYNEQFF

V gene: TRBV4-3
J gene: TRBJ1-2
CDR3 protein: CASSVYPRDRLDGYTF

V gene: TRBV5-1
J gene: TRBJ2-2
CDR3 protein: CASRRDRGRLGELFF

V gene: TRBV7-2
J gene: TRBJ2-2
CDR3 protein: CASSLVLDSTGELFF

V gene: TRBV7-8
J gene: TRBJ2-7
CDR3 protein: CASSLHGDRGPPGEQYF

V gene: TRBV10-3
J gene: TRBJ2-1
CDR3 protein: CAISGGSGSYNEQFF

V gene: TRBV29-1
J gene: TRBJ2-3
CDR3 protein: CSVDTSTDTQYF

V gene: TRBV12-3/TRBV12-4
J gene: TRBJ2-1
CDR3 protein: CASSLGASEQFF

V gene: TRBV28
J gene: TRBJ2-7
CDR3 protein: CASRPHSSRDEQYF

V gene: TRBV18
J gene: TRBJ2-2
CDR3 protein: CASSPPNRRLAGDFAGELFF

V gene: TRBV6-2/TRBV6-3
J gene: TRBJ2-7
CDR3 protein: CASRSGYEQYF

V gene: TRBV25-1
J gene: TRBJ2-5
CDR3 protein: CASRQVGLQTQYF

V gene: TRBV12-3/TRBV12-4
J gene: TRBJ2-1
CDR3 protein: CASGYSGRAVNEQFF

V gene: TRBV10-3
J gene: TRBJ2-5
CDR3 protein: CAISEIGETQYF

V gene: TRBV30
J gene: TRBJ2-1
CDR3 protein: CASDGRVSYNEQFF

V gene: TRBV7-7
J gene: TRBJ2-3
CDR3 protein: CASSFNRLLKGGTDTQYF

V gene: TRBV18
J gene: TRBJ2-5
CDR3 protein: CASSPRTGVRETQYF

V gene: TRBV7-8
J gene: TRBJ2-3
CDR3 protein: CASRFSGDSTDTQYF

V gene: TRBV5-4
J gene: TRBJ2-2
CDR3 protein: CASTLTSGANTGELFF

V gene: TRBV12-3/TRBV12-4
J gene: TRBJ2-3
CDR3 protein: CASSFTGVDTQYF

V gene: TRBV6-5
J gene: TRBJ1-2
CDR3 protein: CASSYDLIYGYTF

V gene: TRBV4-3
J gene: TRBJ2-1
CDR3 protein: CATPVAGSFSSYNEQFF

V gene: TRBV4-2
J gene: TRBJ2-7
CDR3 protein: CASSQDYGGEQYF

V gene: TRBV27
J gene: TRBJ2-7
CDR3 protein: CASSLSPGLDYEQYF

V gene: TRBV12-3/TRBV12-4
J gene: TRBJ2-3
CDR3 protein: CASSSSRKVLFF

V gene: TRBV20-1
J gene: TRBJ2-6
CDR3 protein: CSARPLGAGANVLTF

V gene: TRBV6-5
J gene: TRBJ2-2
CDR3 protein: CASSSIGWTGELFF

V gene: TRBV20-1
J gene: TRBJ2-3
CDR3 protein: CSAMVDTQYF

V gene: TRBV5-5
J gene: TRBJ1-1
CDR3 protein: CASVIGGVVTEAFF

V gene: TRBV4-3
J gene: TRBJ2-3
CDR3 protein: CASSQDAGLAAQYF

V gene: TRBV7-2
J gene: TRBJ2-5
CDR3 protein: CASSPHYQETQYF

V gene: TRBV29-1
J gene: TRBJ2-3
CDR3 protein: CSADREDTQYF

V gene: TRBV7-2
J gene: TRBJ1-2
CDR3 protein: CASSLAQGFYGYTF

V gene: TRBV5-1
J gene: TRBJ1-6
CDR3 protein: CASSLVQAGSPLHF

V gene: TRBV19
J gene: TRBJ1-1
CDR3 protein: CASSITPGRKTEAFF

V gene: TRBV20-1
J gene: TRBJ1-2
CDR3 protein: CSASESSNYGYTF

V gene: TRBV7-3
J gene: TRBJ2-2
CDR3 protein: CASGGTGRTGELFF

V gene: TRBV20-1
J gene: TRBJ2-1
CDR3 protein: CSARAPGPISYNEQFF

V gene: TRBV5-1
J gene: TRBJ2-7
CDR3 protein: CASRGLAGPSYEQYF

V gene: TRBV30
J gene: TRBJ2-1
CDR3 protein: CAWSGVNEQFF

V gene: TRBV6-4
J gene: TRBJ2-7
CDR3 protein: CASSESSLTELYEQYF

V gene: TRBV27
J gene: TRBJ1-1
CDR3 protein: CASSSFTLDRENTEAFF

V gene: TRBV29-1
J gene: TRBJ2-7
CDR3 protein: CSVDRGGYEQYF

V gene: TRBV7-2
J gene: TRBJ2-7
CDR3 protein: CASSQDSGGYEQYF

V gene: TRBV11-1
J gene: TRBJ2-1
CDR3 protein: CASSWTSGRLYNEQFF

V gene: TRBV20-1
J gene: TRBJ2-3
CDR3 protein: CRAGHTDTQYF

V gene: TRBV5-1
J gene: TRBJ2-1
CDR3 protein: CASTGTSSNHEQFF

V gene: TRBV10-3
J gene: TRBJ2-1
CDR3 protein: CAAGGLAANEQFF

V gene: TRBV3-1
J gene: TRBJ2-3
CDR3 protein: CASCQIADRTDTQYF